The source of this T cell receptor beta chain is a study of prognosis after radiotherapy for stage I lung cancer (dated by TCRdb to the early 2020s). Study-wide context: Between early 2018 and early 2019, approximately 18 stage I NSCLC patients were enrolled in Nanjing, China. Enrolled patients comprised 14 to 15 with newly diagnosed primary stage I lung tumors and 4 to 6 with oligometastatic NSCLC after surgical resection of the primary tumor. Every patient was regarded as medically inoperable, because of comorbidities in 11 to 13 cases and refusal of surgery in 7 cases. The cohort included 13 men and roughly 6 women, with a median age of approximately 75 years and a range of about 50 to 90 years. On tumor histology, approximately 12 patients had adenocarcinoma and more than 5 had squamous cell carcinoma. Using image-guided IMRT or VMAT, SBRT was delivered in 3 to 5 fractions at a biologically effective dose of at least 100 Gy. In every patient, SBRT was given without any concurrent therapy. After SBRT, distant metastases developed in about 20% of the 19 patients at a median of 7 months, while the remaining 15 patients had no significant progression. Peripheral blood TCR beta repertoires were profiled in stage I NSCLC patients before and after stereotactic body radiotherapy, and the repertoires were related to distant failure. A total of roughly 38 blood samples from some 19 patients were sequenced, with one sample obtained before and one obtained after SBRT for each patient.

This clonotype was seen ten or more times. Its antigen remains unidentified. Base qualities were left out, and no much larger clone turns up one base away. A history of other malignancies or of prior chemotherapy or radiotherapy was absent in all patients, and node-negative disease was shown on CT and PET/CT in all patients. At each of two time points, about 6.1 milliliters of peripheral venous blood were collected into EDTA tubes. Ficoll-Paque Plus density-gradient centrifugation was used to isolate PBMCs. Right after collection, samples were placed at -80 degrees C and kept there until analysis. CDR1 and CDR2 (LGHDT, YNNKEL) derive from the germline V gene (reference sequence). The CDR3 sequence holds 16 residues, the cysteine and phenylalanine included. Only CDR3 DNA is held: 48 bases, read in frame from base 1. Germline trimming amounts to 2 bases on V and 5 bases on J, with 9 as the count of junction bases outside the gene matches.

What the research found in general, with its limitations: The study was limited by its small cohort and short follow-up, and the findings require independent validation. Whether the expanded TCR clones were tumor-specific was not determined. No adjustment for multiple comparisons was applied to any of the reported P values. After SBRT, the count of unique TCR clones dropped from a median of roughly 10,000 beforehand to roughly 6,800 afterward (Wilcoxon paired P=0.011). Post-SBRT Shannon entropy and its change from baseline were lower in patients who developed distant metastases; baseline Shannon entropy was not associated with metastases. TRBV and TRBJ usage frequencies reportedly differed by metastasis status, in two V genes at baseline and in several V and two J genes after SBRT.

Two rounds of multiplex PCR were used to amplify the TCR beta CDR3 region from genomic DNA. The first PCR round used primers specific to each TRBV and TRBJ gene, and the primer sequences were filed in Chinese patent CN105087789A. Universal primers were used in the second round of PCR. The Roche High Pure PCR Template Preparation Kit was used to extract genomic DNA from frozen PBMCs. Paired-end sequencing with 151 bp reads was performed on the libraries using an Illumina HiSeq 3000. In the original analysis: CutAdapt was used to remove raw reads lacking the multiplex PCR primer sequences. PEAR was used to merge high-quality paired reads into contigs. TRB V, D and J gene segments were assigned to each contig with MiXCR by alignment to reference sequences. To remove sequencing errors, CDR3 sequences were clustered according to base quality and sequence similarity. Diversity was measured as Shannon entropy normalized by the natural log of productive TCR sequence number. Clonality was defined as one minus Shannon entropy divided by the natural log of the number of unique clonotypes. Progression-free survival cut-offs for repertoire metrics were chosen using the Youden index of ROC curves, with analyses run in R 3.5.3. TCRdb took the public reads, trimmed them with fastp at Q25, ran MiXCR for clone calling and kept in-frame beta chains. Rows are unified per CDR3 protein, each entry keeping the most common DNA and genes. The V and J calls reflect TCRdb's pipeline rather than the authors' work. The sample table records around 30,000 distinct CDR3 sequences; around 32% of these occur just once. Of the sample, 9.5% to 13% is held by the ten largest clones.

The receptor comes from a donor aged 50 or older with non-small cell lung cancer. Material: PBMCs, obtained before or after stereotactic body radiation therapy (not recorded which). The chain couples TRBV3-1 to TRBJ1-2, with 9 bases matching TRBD1. The CDR3 reads CASSQTIGQGRYGYTF. The DNA sequence reads TGTGCCAGCAGCCAAACGATCGGACAGGGGAGGTATGGCTACACCTTC.